This entry lists 26 T cell receptor beta chains sequenced from one sample in a study of CD8+CD57+ T cells in acquired aplastic anemia. Profiles of TCR beta VDJ and CDR3 were generated from a genomic DNA template. TCRdb analysed the reads with MiXCR anew, one entry per CDR3 protein. The sample carries more than 250,000 distinct CDR3 sequences, 45% to 65% recorded once. Input material: sorted CD4+, CD8+, or CD8+CD57+ T cells (not recorded which) from PBMCs. The receptors come from a human donor with severe aplastic anemia or a healthy control (not recorded which).

The chain employs TRBV2 and TRBJ1-5; D remains unclear. The V gene lost 4 bases and the J gene lost 3 bases, with 10 bases spanning the gap. The CDR3 is 14 residues long. Per the germline V gene, CDR1 is SNHLY and CDR2 is FYNNEI. This chain's CDR3 is CASSVDGPNQPQHF. The CDR3 DNA follows: TGTGCCAGCAGTGTTGACGGCCCCAATCAGCCCCAGCATTTT.

This clonotype was observed many times. The chain recombines TRBV20-1 with TRBJ2-1; D remains unclear. The ends were cut back, 6 bases at V and 7 bases at J, with 16 bases in the middle. The CDR3 has 13 residues. The germline gives CDR1 DFQATT, CDR2 SNEGSKA (reference sequence). This CDR3 is CSAASSRVNEQFF. CDR3 nucleotides: TGCAGTGCCGCAAGTTCACGGGTGAATGAGCAGTTCTTC.

V gene TRBV29-1 combines with J gene TRBJ2-2; D is ambiguous. Trimming stripped 4 bases from V and 4 bases from J, with 4 bases between. The germline V gene has CDR1 SQVTM and CDR2 ANQGSEA. There are 11 residues in the CDR3. CDR3 residues: CSVASTGELFF. The CDR3 DNA reads as TGCAGCGTTGCATCCACCGGGGAGCTGTTTTTT.

Only a few counts were recorded for this clonotype. The chain recombines TRBV10-3 with TRBJ2-7; no reliable D call. This CDR3 region has 15 residues. V dropped 11 bases and J dropped 3 bases, with 23 bases sitting between them. Germline V gene lookup returns CDR1 ENHRY and CDR2 SYGVKD. The CDR3 spells CAANSNSNRDYEQYF. Here the CDR3 DNA reads TGTGCCGCCAACTCCAACTCCAACAGAGACTACGAGCAGTACTTC.

The chain recombines TRBV19 with TRBJ1-6; TRBD1 aligns across 10 bases. CDR1 and CDR2 from the germline V gene are LNHDA and SQIVND (reference sequence). CDR3 length: 15 residues. The V gene end was trimmed by 6 bases and the J gene end by 9 bases; junction bases not matched to a gene: 8. Written as DNA, the CDR3 is TGTGCCAGTAGCAGCCCGACAGGGGGCAGTTCACCCCTCCACTTT. It specifies CASSSPTGGSSPLHF.

This clonotype was found many times. The rearrangement joins TRBV6-5 to TRBJ2-3, with unresolved D. The CDR3 consists of 14 residues. Trimming took off 2 bases at V and 4 bases at J, with 10 bases between the two ends. CDR1 is MNHEY and CDR2 is SVGAGI in the germline V gene. The CDR3 bases are TGTGCCAGCAGTTACACCGGACCCGCAGATACGCAGTATTTT. It specifies CASSYTGPADTQYF.

This clonotype was detected only a few times. This sequence joins TRBV9 and TRBJ2-7; 8 bases line up with TRBD1. The CDR3 contains 14 residues. J was trimmed by 6 bases and V by 3 bases; bases with no gene match: 8. CDR1 and CDR2 (germline): SGDLS, YYNGEE. The CDR3 nucleotides are TGTGCCAGCAGCGCCGAGGACAGGGCGAGCGAGCAGTACTTC. Translation gives CASSAEDRASEQYF.

This rearrangement joins TRBV9 to TRBJ2-7, with 8 bases identical to TRBD1. The ends lost 7 bases at V and 4 bases at J; junction bases unmatched: 16. Germline V gives CDR1 SGDLS, CDR2 YYNGEE. The CDR3 length is 16 residues. The CDR3 protein is CASSPPRGTGPYEQYF. Here the CDR3 DNA reads TGTGCCAGCTCACCACCCCGAGGGACAGGCCCTTACGAGCAGTACTTC.

This clonotype came up many times. V is TRBV6-6 and J is TRBJ2-1; no firm D call. Germline CDR1 reads MNHNY; CDR2 reads SVGAGI (reference sequence). Trimming shortened V by 0 bases and J by 0 bases, and 9 bases separated the two germline ends. This CDR3 has 16 residues. CDR3 region: CASSYSSSSSYNEQFF. In DNA, the CDR3 is TGTGCCAGCAGTTACTCGAGCTCGAGCTCCTACAATGAGCAGTTCTTC.

The chain links TRBV7-8 to TRBJ2-1; no clear D gene. Germline values: CDR1 SGHVS, CDR2 FQNEAQ. Trimming cost V 5 bases and J 1 base, with 27 bases left between them. This CDR3 is built from 20 residues. CDR3 in amino acids: CASSSKAGKRATVSYNEQFF. CDR3 DNA: TGTGCCAGCAGCAGTAAAGCTGGTAAACGGGCCACGGTGTCCTACAATGAGCAGTTCTTC.

J is TRBJ2-3 and V is TRBV10-3; D is ambiguous. Germline lookup yields CDR1 ENHRY and CDR2 SYGVKD. The V and J ends lost 5 bases and 2 bases respectively, with 8 bases between them. CDR3 length equals 13 residues. The CDR3 nucleotides are TGTGCCATCAGTCGAGGTCCCACAGATACGCAGTATTTT. As protein: CAISRGPTDTQYF.

This clonotype was seen ten or more times. This chain links TRBV5-1 with TRBJ2-1, with D possibly TRBD1 on 6 matching bases. Trimming removed 3 bases from V and 0 bases from J, with 25 bases in between. Germline loops: CDR1 SGHRS, CDR2 YFSETQ. This CDR3 has 20 amino acids. CDR3 in DNA: TGCGCCAGCAGCTCACCCAGACAGGAGTCGCCCAAATCCTCCTACAATGAGCAGTTCTTC. Its translation: CASSSPRQESPKSSYNEQFF. Together with reference TRBV5-1 and TRBJ2-1, the CDR3 gives the full variable domain: KAGVTQTPRYLIKTRGQQVTLSCSPISGHRSVSWYQQTPGQGLQFLFEYFSETQRNKGNFPGRFSGRQFSNSRSEMNVSTLELGDSALYLCASSSPRQESPKSSYNEQFFGPGTRLTVL.

The chain is built from TRBV19 and TRBJ2-1, with TRBD2 matching 9 bases. The CDR3 has 15 residues. The J segment lost 8 bases and the V segment lost 1 base, leaving 6 bases of the junction unmatched. The germline V gene has CDR1 LNHDA and CDR2 SQIVND (reference sequence). The CDR3 region is CASSIGAGGLDEQFF. The CDR3 region has the DNA TGTGCCAGTAGTATAGGAGCGGGAGGCCTCGATGAGCAGTTCTTC.

The genes are TRBV2 and TRBJ2-5; the D is unclear. V lost 2 bases and J lost 5, with 3 bases in between. There are 11 residues in the CDR3. CDR1 and CDR2 (germline): SNHLY, FYNNEI. The CDR3 DNA follows: TGTGCCAGCAGTGAACGCGAGACCCAGTACTTC. As protein: CASSERETQYF.

The chain links TRBV6-5 to TRBJ2-7, with 10 bases matching TRBD1. The germline V gene has CDR1 MNHEY and CDR2 SVGAGI. This CDR3 comprises 15 residues. J gave up 3 bases and V 6 bases, and 8 bases lay outside the gene matches. The CDR3 DNA follows: TGTGCCAGCAGCTCTCGGACAGGGGGTCTCTACGAGCAGTACTTC. Its protein product is CASSSRTGGLYEQYF.

The chain is built from TRBV24-1 and TRBJ1-2; 9 bases are shared with TRBD1. CDR3 size: 12 residues. With 7 bases clipped from V and 8 bases from J, the junction kept 4 bases outside the gene matches. Germline CDR1 is KGHDR and CDR2 is SFDVKD. CDR3 amino acids: CATSTGGAGYTF. The CDR3 bases are TGTGCCACCAGCACAGGGGGCGCGGGCTACACCTTC.

This chain links TRBV7-6 with TRBJ1-6; D remains ambiguous. V was cut by 5 bases and J by 8 bases, with 13 bases left in between. The CDR3 has 14 amino acids. Germline V gene lookup returns CDR1 SGHVS and CDR2 FNYEAQ. The CDR3, as DNA: TGTGCCAGCAGCGCGGGCGGCAGCCATTCACCCCTCCACTTT. Translated: CASSAGGSHSPLHF.

The chain recombines TRBV7-2 with TRBJ2-7; a weak D match, TRBD2 (7 bases). V was pared by 0 bases and J by 4 bases, with 10 bases between. Germline CDR1 SGHTA, CDR2 FQGNSA. This CDR3 comprises 14 residues. CDR3 sequence: CASSLAGGQYEQYF. The CDR3 DNA follows: TGTGCCAGCAGCTTAGCGGGGGGGCAATACGAGCAGTACTTC.

The V call is TRBV20-1, the J call TRBJ1-2, with a weak D call TRBD1 (5 bases). The CDR3 covers 14 residues. The ends were cut back, 2 bases at V and 2 bases at J, with 12 bases in the middle. CDR1 and CDR2 from the germline V gene are DFQATT and SNEGSKA (reference sequence). The CDR3: CSARPLDSNYGYTF. For the CDR3, the DNA is TGCAGTGCTAGACCCCTTGACAGCAACTATGGCTACACCTTC.

In this sample, this clonotype turned up a few times. V and J are TRBV27 and TRBJ1-1; 7 nucleotides agree with TRBD1. Germline V gene data show CDR1 as MNHEY and CDR2 as SMNVEV (reference sequence). Losses at the gene ends were 1 base for V and 8 bases for J; bases not matched to a gene: 4. This CDR3 region has 13 residues. CDR3 amino acids: CASSLWQGEEAFF. The CDR3 DNA reads TGTGCCAGCAGTTTATGGCAGGGGGAAGAAGCTTTCTTT.

This clonotype was seen a handful of times. The rearrangement joins TRBV6-5 to TRBJ2-7; D remains unclear. Trimming shortened V by 2 bases and J by 2 bases, and 7 bases separated the two germline ends. The CDR3 extends over 13 amino acids. Germline CDR1 reads MNHEY; CDR2 reads SVGAGI. The CDR3 DNA follows: TGTGCCAGCAGTTACGGTAGCACCTACGAGCAGTACTTC. This encodes CASSYGSTYEQYF.

The chain combines TRBV6-2 or TRBV6-3 with TRBJ1-6, with D hard to call. V was pared by 3 bases and J by 7 bases, with 13 bases between. The V gene's germline CDR1 is MNHEY and CDR2 SVGEGT. This CDR3 region has 15 residues. CDR3 in amino acids: CASSYPGGQNSPLHF. The CDR3 nucleotides are TGTGCCAGCAGTTATCCGGGAGGTCAGAATTCACCCCTCCACTTT.

This chain links TRBV24-1 with TRBJ1-5; D unclear. CDR1 is KGHDR, CDR2 SFDVKD, per germline. The CDR3 totals 13 residues. V lost 7 bases to trimming and J lost 3 bases, with 9 bases between them. This CDR3 reads CATRQASNQPQHF. CDR3 sequence (DNA): TGTGCCACCAGGCAGGCCTCCAATCAGCCCCAGCATTTT.

The chain carries TRBV9 and TRBJ2-7; 9 positions match TRBD2. TRBJ2-1 explains the end of the DNA better; the J call may be wrong. The CDR3 is 15 residues long. Per germline, CDR1 SGDLS and CDR2 YYNGEE. The CDR3 spells CASSVVAGGYNEQFF. CDR3 sequence (DNA): TGTGCCAGCAGCGTAGTGGCGGGGGGGTACAATGAGCAGTTCTTC.

V and J are TRBV2 and TRBJ1-2, with 12 bases matching TRBD1. Looked up from germline, CDR1 is SNHLY and CDR2 is FYNNEI. Trimming at V came to 6 bases and at J to 6 bases, leaving 5 bases not matched to a gene. This CDR3 has 14 residues. CDR3 coding DNA: TGTGCCAGCAGGACGGGACAGGGGGCGAATGGCTACACCTTC. This codes for CASRTGQGANGYTF.

In its sample, this clonotype was seen many times. The chain employs TRBV10-1 and TRBJ1-2; TRBD1 is a possible D gene (6 bases). This CDR3 is 11 amino acids long. CDR1 and CDR2 (germline): WNHNN, SYGVQD (reference sequence). Trimming cost V 6 bases and J 13 bases, with 15 bases left between them. The CDR3 nucleotides are TGCGCCAGCAGAGGGGGTTCTCGCTGCACCTTC. Protein: CASRGGSRCTF.